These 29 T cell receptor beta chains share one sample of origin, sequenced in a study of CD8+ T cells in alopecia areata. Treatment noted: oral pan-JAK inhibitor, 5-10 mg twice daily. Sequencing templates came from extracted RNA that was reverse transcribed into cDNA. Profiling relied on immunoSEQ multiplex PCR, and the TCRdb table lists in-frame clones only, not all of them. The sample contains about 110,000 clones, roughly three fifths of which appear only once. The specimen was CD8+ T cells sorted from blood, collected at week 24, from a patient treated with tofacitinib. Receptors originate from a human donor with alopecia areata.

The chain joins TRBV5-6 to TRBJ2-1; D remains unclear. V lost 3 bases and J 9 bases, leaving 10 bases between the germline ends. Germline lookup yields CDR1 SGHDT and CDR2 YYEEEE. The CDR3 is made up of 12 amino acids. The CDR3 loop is CASSSFPAEQFF. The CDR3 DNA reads TGTGCCAGCAGCTCCTTCCCCGCTGAGCAGTTCTTC.

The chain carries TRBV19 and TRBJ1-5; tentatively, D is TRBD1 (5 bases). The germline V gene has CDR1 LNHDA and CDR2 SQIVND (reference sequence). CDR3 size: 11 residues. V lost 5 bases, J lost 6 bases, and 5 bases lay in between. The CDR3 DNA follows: TGTGCCAGTAGTCAGGGTCAGCCCCAGCATTTT. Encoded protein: CASSQGQPQHF.

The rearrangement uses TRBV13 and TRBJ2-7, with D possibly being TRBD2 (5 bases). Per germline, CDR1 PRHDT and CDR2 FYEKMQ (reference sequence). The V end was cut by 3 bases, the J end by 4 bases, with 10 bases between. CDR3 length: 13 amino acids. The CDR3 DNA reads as TGTGCCAGCAGCTTGGAGGCGAGTTACGAGCAGTACTTC. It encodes CASSLEASYEQYF.

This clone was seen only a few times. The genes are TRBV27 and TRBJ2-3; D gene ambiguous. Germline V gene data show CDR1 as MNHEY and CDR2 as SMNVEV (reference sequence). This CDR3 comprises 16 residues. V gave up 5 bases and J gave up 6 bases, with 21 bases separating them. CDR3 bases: TGTGCCAGCAGTCCGAATTTAGGCAGGTACGTCGATACGCAGTATTTT. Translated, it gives CASSPNLGRYVDTQYF.

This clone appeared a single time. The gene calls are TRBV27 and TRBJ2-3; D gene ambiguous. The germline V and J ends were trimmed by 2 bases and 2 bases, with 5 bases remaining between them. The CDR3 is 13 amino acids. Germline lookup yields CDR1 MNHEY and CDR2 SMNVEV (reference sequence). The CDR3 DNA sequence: TGTGCCAGCAGTTTAGGTAACACAGATACGCAGTATTTT. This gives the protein CASSLGNTDTQYF.

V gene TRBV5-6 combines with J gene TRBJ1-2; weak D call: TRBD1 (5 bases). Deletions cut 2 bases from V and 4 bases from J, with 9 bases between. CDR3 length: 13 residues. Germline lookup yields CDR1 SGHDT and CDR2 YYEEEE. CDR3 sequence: CASSFRGAYGYTF. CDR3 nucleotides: TGTGCCAGCAGCTTCAGAGGGGCCTATGGCTACACCTTC.

The CDR3 sequence is CASSFGQGANVLTF. CDR3 sequence (DNA): TGTGCCAGCAGCTTCGGACAGGGTGCCAACGTCCTGACTTTC. This chain links TRBV5-6 with TRBJ2-6, with TRBD1 identical over 8 bases. The V segment lost 2 bases and the J segment 7 bases; nucleotides outside the gene matches: 2. The CDR3 consists of 14 residues. Germline loops: CDR1 SGHDT, CDR2 YYEEEE.

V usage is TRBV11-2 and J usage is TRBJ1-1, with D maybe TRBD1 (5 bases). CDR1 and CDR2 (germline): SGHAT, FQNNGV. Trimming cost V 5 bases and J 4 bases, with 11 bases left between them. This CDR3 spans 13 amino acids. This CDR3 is CASSHPGVTEAFF. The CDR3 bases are TGTGCCAGCAGCCACCCGGGGGTCACTGAAGCTTTCTTT.

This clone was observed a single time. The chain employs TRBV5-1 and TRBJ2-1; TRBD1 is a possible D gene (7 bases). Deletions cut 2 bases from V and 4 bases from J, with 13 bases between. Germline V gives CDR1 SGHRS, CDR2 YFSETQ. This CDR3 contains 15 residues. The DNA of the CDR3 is TGCGCCAGCAGCTTCAACTCAGGGGGGTACAATGAGCAGTTCTTC. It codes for CASSFNSGGYNEQFF. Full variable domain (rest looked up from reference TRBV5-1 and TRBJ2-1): KAGVTQTPRYLIKTRGQQVTLSCSPISGHRSVSWYQQTPGQGLQFLFEYFSETQRNKGNFPGRFSGRQFSNSRSEMNVSTLELGDSALYLCASSFNSGGYNEQFFGPGTRLTVL.

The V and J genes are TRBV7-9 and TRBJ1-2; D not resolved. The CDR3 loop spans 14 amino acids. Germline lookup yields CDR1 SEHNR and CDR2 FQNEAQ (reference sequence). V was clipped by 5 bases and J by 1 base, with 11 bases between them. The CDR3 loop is CASSDARINYGYTF. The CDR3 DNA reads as TGTGCCAGCAGCGACGCCAGGATTAACTATGGCTACACCTTC.

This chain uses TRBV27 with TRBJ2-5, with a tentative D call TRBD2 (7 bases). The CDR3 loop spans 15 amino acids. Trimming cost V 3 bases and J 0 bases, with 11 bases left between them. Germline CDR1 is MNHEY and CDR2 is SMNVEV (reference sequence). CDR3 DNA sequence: TGTGCCAGCAGTTTTCGGGGGGCGTACCAAGAGACCCAGTACTTC. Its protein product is CASSFRGAYQETQYF.

This chain's CDR3 is CASSAGLEATNEKLFF. The CDR3 DNA reads TGTGCCAGCAGTGCGGGACTGGAAGCAACTAATGAAAAACTGTTTTTT. The chain uses TRBV2 and TRBJ1-4; tentatively, D is TRBD1 (5 bases). Trimming took 4 bases from V and 0 from J, leaving 12 bases between them. Germline lookup yields CDR1 SNHLY and CDR2 FYNNEI. The CDR3 totals 16 residues.

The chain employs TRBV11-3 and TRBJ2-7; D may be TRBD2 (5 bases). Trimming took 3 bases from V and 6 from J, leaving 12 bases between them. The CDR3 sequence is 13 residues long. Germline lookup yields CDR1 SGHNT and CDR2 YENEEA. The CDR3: CASSFGGRAEQYF. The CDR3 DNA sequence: TGTGCCAGCAGCTTCGGCGGGCGAGCCGAGCAGTACTTC.

The CDR3 nucleotides read TGTGCCAGCAGCTCAAGGACAGGGCTCTCCTACGAGCAGTACTTC. Translation gives CASSSRTGLSYEQYF. This rearrangement joins TRBV7-9 to TRBJ2-7, with TRBD1 matching 8 bases. Losses at the gene ends were 4 bases for V and 0 bases for J; bases not matched to a gene: 5. CDR1 is SEHNR and CDR2 is FQNEAQ in the germline V gene (reference sequence). The CDR3 is 15 residues long.

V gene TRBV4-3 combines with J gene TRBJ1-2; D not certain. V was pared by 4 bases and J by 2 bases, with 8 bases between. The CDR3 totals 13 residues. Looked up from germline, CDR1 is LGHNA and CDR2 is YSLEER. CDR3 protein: CASSPTMNYGYTF. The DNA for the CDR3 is TGCGCCAGCAGCCCTACAATGAACTATGGCTACACCTTC.

The CDR3 nucleotides read TGCGCCAGCAGCCAGTGGGAGCGGGGGGAGGGCACAGATACGCAGTATTTT. This sequence encodes CASSQWERGEGTDTQYF. V usage is TRBV4-3 and J usage is TRBJ2-3; TRBD2 matches 9 bases. The CDR3 length is 17 residues. V gave up 3 bases and J gave up 1 base; unmatched junction bases: 8. From germline, CDR1 is LGHNA and CDR2 YSLEER.

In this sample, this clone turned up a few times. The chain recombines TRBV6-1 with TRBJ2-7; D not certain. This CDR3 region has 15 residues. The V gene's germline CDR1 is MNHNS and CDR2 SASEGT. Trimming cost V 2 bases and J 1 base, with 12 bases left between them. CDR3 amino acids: CASSESSGTSYEQYF. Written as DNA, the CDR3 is TGTGCCAGCAGTGAATCTTCCGGTACTTCCTACGAGCAGTACTTC.

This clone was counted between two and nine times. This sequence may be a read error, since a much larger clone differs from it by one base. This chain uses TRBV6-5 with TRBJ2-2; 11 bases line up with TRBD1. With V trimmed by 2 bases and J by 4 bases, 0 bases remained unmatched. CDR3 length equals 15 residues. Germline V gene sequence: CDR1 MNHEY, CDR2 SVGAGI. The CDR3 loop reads CASSYGTGGTGELFF. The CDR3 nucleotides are TGTGCCAGCAGTTACGGGACAGGGGGCACCGGGGAGCTGTTTTTT.

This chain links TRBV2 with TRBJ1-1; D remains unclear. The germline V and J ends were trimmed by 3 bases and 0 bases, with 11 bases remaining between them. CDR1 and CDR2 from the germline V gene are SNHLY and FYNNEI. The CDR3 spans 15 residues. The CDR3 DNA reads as TGTGCCAGCAGTGATAGTGCGACGGTGAACACTGAAGCTTTCTTT. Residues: CASSDSATVNTEAFF.

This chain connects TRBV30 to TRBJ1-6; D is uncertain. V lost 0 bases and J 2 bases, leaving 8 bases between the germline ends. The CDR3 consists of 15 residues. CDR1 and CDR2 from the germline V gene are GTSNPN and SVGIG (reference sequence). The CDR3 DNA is TGTGCCTGGAGTGTCCTCGATGCCTATAATTCACCCCTCCACTTT. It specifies CAWSVLDAYNSPLHF.

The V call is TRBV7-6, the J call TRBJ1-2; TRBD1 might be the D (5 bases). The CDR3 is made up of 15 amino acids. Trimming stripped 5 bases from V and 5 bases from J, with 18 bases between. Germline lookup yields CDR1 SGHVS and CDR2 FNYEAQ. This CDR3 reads CASSPNTGPLYGYTF. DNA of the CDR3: TGTGCCAGCAGCCCCAATACAGGACCCTTATATGGCTACACCTTC.

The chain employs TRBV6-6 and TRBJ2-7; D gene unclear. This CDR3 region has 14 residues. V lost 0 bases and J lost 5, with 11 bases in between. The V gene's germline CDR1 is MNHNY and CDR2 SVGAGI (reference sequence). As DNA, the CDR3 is TGTGCCAGCAGTTACTCGTCCCTCCCCCACGAGCAGTACTTC. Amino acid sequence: CASSYSSLPHEQYF.

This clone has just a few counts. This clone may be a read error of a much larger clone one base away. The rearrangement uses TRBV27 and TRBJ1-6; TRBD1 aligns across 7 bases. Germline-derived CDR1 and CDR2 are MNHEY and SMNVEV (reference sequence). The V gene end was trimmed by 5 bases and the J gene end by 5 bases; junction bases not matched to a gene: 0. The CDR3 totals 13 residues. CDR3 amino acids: CASSDRDNSPLHF. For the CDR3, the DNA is TGTGCCAGCAGTGACAGGGATAATTCACCCCTCCACTTT.

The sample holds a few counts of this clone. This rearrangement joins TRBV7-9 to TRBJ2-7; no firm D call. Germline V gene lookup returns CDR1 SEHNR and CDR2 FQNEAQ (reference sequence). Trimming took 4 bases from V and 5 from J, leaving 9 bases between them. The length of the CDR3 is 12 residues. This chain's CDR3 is CASSSPLDEQYF. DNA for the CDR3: TGTGCCAGCAGCTCCCCCTTGGACGAGCAGTACTTC.

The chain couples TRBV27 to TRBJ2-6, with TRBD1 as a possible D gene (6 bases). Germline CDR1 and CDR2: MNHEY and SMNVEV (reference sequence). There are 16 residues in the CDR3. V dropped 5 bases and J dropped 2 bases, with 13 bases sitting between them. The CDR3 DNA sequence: TGTGCCAGCAGTGTCATCAGGGGCCCTGGGGCCAACGTCCTGACTTTC. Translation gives CASSVIRGPGANVLTF.

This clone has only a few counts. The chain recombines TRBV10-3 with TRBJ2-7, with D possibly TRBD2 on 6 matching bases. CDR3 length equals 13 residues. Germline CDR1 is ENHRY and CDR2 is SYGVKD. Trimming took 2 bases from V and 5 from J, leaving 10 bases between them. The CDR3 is CAISEKGLDEQYF. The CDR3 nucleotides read TGTGCCATCAGTGAGAAGGGACTGGACGAGCAGTACTTC.

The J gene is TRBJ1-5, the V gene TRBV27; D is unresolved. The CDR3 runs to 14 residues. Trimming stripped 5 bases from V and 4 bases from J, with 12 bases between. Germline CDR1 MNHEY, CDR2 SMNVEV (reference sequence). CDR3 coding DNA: TGTGCCAGCAGTCCGGCCCTTCAGAATCAGCCCCAGCATTTT. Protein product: CASSPALQNQPQHF.

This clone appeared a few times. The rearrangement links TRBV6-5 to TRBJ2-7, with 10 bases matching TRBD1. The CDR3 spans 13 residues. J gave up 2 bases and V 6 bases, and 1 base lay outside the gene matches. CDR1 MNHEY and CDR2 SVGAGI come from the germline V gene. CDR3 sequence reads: CASRDRGTYEQYF. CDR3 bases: TGTGCCAGCAGGGACAGGGGGACCTACGAGCAGTACTTC.

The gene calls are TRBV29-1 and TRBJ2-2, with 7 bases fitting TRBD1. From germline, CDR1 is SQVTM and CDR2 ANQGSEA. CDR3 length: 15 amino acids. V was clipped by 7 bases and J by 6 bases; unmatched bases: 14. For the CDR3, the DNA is TGCAGCGGCGTTGGGTTACAGGGGCGAGCCGGGGAGCTGTTTTTT. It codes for CSGVGLQGRAGELFF.